The sequence of this T cell receptor beta chain was determined in a study of beta chain features in type 1 diabetes (dated by TCRdb to the late 2010s). For the wider study: Mean age, gender distribution, total cell number and subset yield were not different between patients and healthy donors. Naive and central memory subsets were obtained from all 28 donors, but regulatory and stem cell-like memory subsets were isolated from only 8 patients and roughly 8 healthy donors. Across all samples, some 99 million sorted cells were examined, and cell number per subset correlated strongly with RNA yield. The study compared the TCRB repertoires of sorted circulating CD4+ T cell subsets in recently diagnosed type 1 diabetes patients with those in matched healthy donors.

CDR1 and CDR2 (MNHEY, SMNVEV) derive from the germline V gene (reference sequence). V was cut back by 2 bases and J by 1 base, leaving a gap of 5 bases between them. The CDR3 has 13 amino acids, counting the end cysteine and phenylalanine. Only the CDR3 DNA is retained, 39 bases long and in frame from the first base. The entire amount of isolated RNA was reverse transcribed using the High Capacity cDNA Reverse Transcription Kit, so the sequenced TCRB transcripts were expressed ones. Deep immunoSEQ sequencing was applied to naive, central memory and regulatory T cell samples, giving an average of around 3.4 million total reads per sample. Sorted cells were lysed in RLT buffer and RNA was extracted with DNase-treated RNeasy Micro or Mini kits, depending on cell number. To prevent cross-contamination, every cell subset was processed on its own, while patient and healthy donor samples were processed together. TCRB sequences were amplified from cDNA with the immunoSEQ multiplex PCR, producing 87-bp fragments spanning the CDR3 region. The amplicons were sequenced using the Illumina HiSeq platform. Per the authors' processing: Synthetic template baselines were used to correct PCR bias computationally, reads within Hamming distance 2 were collapsed together, and singletons that could not be merged were discarded. Reads were aligned against IMGT so that V, D and J genes, CDR3 length and insertions or deletions at six rearrangement sites could be assigned. Within each subset, clonotype counts were normalized to sorted cell number, and only after that were true diversity and Gini coefficients computed with the tcR R package. The overlap coefficient, calculated on TCRB nucleotide sequences, was used to quantify repertoire sharing. Not all clones reach the TCRdb copy of this immuneACCESS table, which keeps in-frame sequences only. Checked studies attribute under half of the gap to unresolved V genes and leave the rest unexplained. For V, J and clone size, that table is used; D and trimming come from the DNA. In all, the sample holds some 180,000 clones, and about 13% of those were seen once. The ten largest clones add up to roughly 0.56% of the sample.

Each donor gave one peripheral blood draw, roughly 110 mL on average, collected into heparinised tubes. A BD FACSAria II was used to sort naive, central memory, regulatory and stem cell-like memory CD4+ T cells with a panel that included CD45RO, CCR7, CD25, CD127, CD95 and CD27. Purity was above 95% for every sorted population. Right away, PBMCs were isolated by Lymphoprep density gradient centrifugation and were stained directly, with no culture step. So that batch effects would be minimized, each experiment stained and sorted samples in pairs, pairing one healthy donor with one patient. This clone has more than one count but fewer than ten. Its antigen target is currently unknown. Base qualities are not at hand, and no much larger clone is one base apart. Findings and caveats that apply to the study as a whole: Because cDNA rather than genomic DNA was sequenced, highly expressing activated cells could have been over-represented, although no difference in activation and CD3 levels was found between groups. Only small numbers of individuals were included in the HLA sub-analyses, which left unresolved whether HLA type had any influence on TCRB rearrangement. The naive, central memory and regulatory TCRB repertoires appeared to resemble one another more closely among patients than among healthy donors. Type 1 diabetes patients showed a moderate but significant shortening of TCRB CDR3 length in all four CD4+ subsets. At VDJ recombination sites, patients with type 1 diabetes made fewer insertions and deleted more nucleotides, a pattern implying thymic rearrangement abnormalities. PCR may preferentially amplify shorter templates, but because patient and control samples were amplified and corrected together, any resulting skew would affect both groups equally.

The specimen sequenced was central memory CD4+ T cells from blood. In this chain, TRBV27 is recombined with TRBJ1-2, with no confidently assigned D gene. The origin of this receptor is a woman aged 18 to 35 in good health. In nucleotides, the sequence is TGTGCCAGCAGTTTAAACAGTAACTATGGCTACACCTTC. The encoded protein is CASSLNSNYGYTF.